One T cell receptor beta chain is described in this entry. These data belong to a study of blood T cell repertoires in COVID-19. As for the study in general: Samples representing acute and convalescent COVID-19 were sourced from the United States, Italy and Spain. T cells, B-cell-depleted T cells, or PBMCs provided the cDNA or gDNA that served as material.

The CDR3 is 16 residues long. Germline V gene data show CDR1 as MNHEY and CDR2 as SMNVEV (reference sequence). Trimming took 8 bases from V and 1 from J, leaving 15 bases between them. Original handling: It was from reference gene primer amplification that nucleated cell counts were estimated. Produced via immunoSEQ multiplex PCR; TCRdb's table is partial and in-frame only. Clonal size and the V and J genes are those of that table, whereas D and trimming came from the DNA. This table holds roughly 360,000 clones, approximately 77% found once. V and J are TRBV27 and TRBJ1-6; D perhaps matches TRBD1 (6 bases). Input material: peripheral blood. This TCR derives from a human donor with acute or convalescent COVID-19. The donor label of this sample is uncertain. The CDR3 loop reads CASGRTVQSYNSPLHF. As DNA, the CDR3 is TGTGCCAGCGGCCGGACAGTCCAGTCCTATAATTCACCCCTCCACTTT.